Presented here are 16 T cell receptor beta chains from one specimen sequenced in a study of blood T cell repertoires in COVID-19. Measured with immunoSEQ multiplex PCR; TCRdb has only the in-frame clones, and not every one. The table shows approximately 230,000 clones, with 83% occurring only once. Sequences were obtained from peripheral blood. The receptors were gathered from an elderly man with acute or convalescent COVID-19.

V and J are TRBV19 and TRBJ2-1; D is perhaps TRBD1 (5 bases). This CDR3 has 14 amino acids. Trimming shortened V by 8 bases and J by 10 bases, and 21 bases separated the two germline ends. Germline-derived CDR1 and CDR2 are LNHDA and SQIVND (reference sequence). The CDR3 coding sequence is TGTGCCAGTCTCCCGACATCTTCTTGGGGCGAGCAGTTCTTC. Its protein is CASLPTSSWGEQFF.

The V call is TRBV10-3, the J call TRBJ2-7, with TRBD1 as a possible D gene (6 bases). Germline V gene sequence: CDR1 ENHRY, CDR2 SYGVKD. Trimming took off 10 bases at V and 2 bases at J, with 18 bases between the two ends. CDR3 length equals 14 residues. The CDR3 DNA is TGTGCCACCACACCACAGGGTACCGCCTACGAGCAGTACTTC. Translation: CATTPQGTAYEQYF.

The V call is TRBV6-5, the J call TRBJ2-4, with D uncertain. The CDR3 sequence is 16 residues long. CDR1 and CDR2 (germline): MNHEY, SVGAGI. The V end lost 4 bases, the J end lost 0 bases, and 13 bases lay between the germline ends. The CDR3 nucleotides read TGTGCCAGCAGTTCGACTCGAAATTTAGCCAAAAACATTCAGTACTTC. This sequence encodes CASSSTRNLAKNIQYF.

The chain is built from TRBV6-5 and TRBJ2-7, with 11 positions matching TRBD2. V was pared by 5 bases and J by 2 bases, with 2 bases of the junction left unmatched. The CDR3 spans 14 residues. Germline CDR1 MNHEY, CDR2 SVGAGI. This CDR3 is CASSLAGGPYEQYF. The CDR3, as DNA: TGTGCCAGCAGTCTAGCGGGAGGTCCCTACGAGCAGTACTTC.

The chain couples TRBV28 to TRBJ2-1; 7 nucleotides agree with TRBD2. This CDR3 region has 14 residues. From germline, CDR1 is MDHEN and CDR2 SYDVKM. V lost 7 bases, J lost 4 bases, and 7 bases stayed unmatched. The chain's CDR3 is CASMPGGIYNEQFF. The DNA of the CDR3 is TGTGCCAGCATGCCGGGGGGAATTTACAATGAGCAGTTCTTC.

The chain joins TRBV20-1 to TRBJ2-3; 8 nucleotides line up with TRBD2. CDR3 length equals 15 residues. Germline assignment: CDR1 DFQATT and CDR2 SNEGSKA (reference sequence). J gave up 4 bases and V 3 bases, and 9 bases lay outside the gene matches. The CDR3 region has the DNA TGCAGTGCTAGTCCCACGGGACTAGTTGCAGATACGCAGTATTTT. It specifies CSASPTGLVADTQYF.

J is TRBJ1-6 and V is TRBV6-5; 10 bases line up with TRBD1. Germline V gives CDR1 MNHEY, CDR2 SVGAGI. The V and J ends lost 6 bases and 8 bases, in that order; junction bases with no gene match: 4. This CDR3 has 14 amino acids. CDR3 coding DNA: TGTGCCAGCAGGGGACAGGGGTGGTATTCACCCCTCCACTTT. Its translation: CASRGQGWYSPLHF.

The chain employs TRBV10-1 and TRBJ1-1; 11 bases fit TRBD1. V dropped 6 bases and J dropped 6; count of bases not matched to a gene: 9. The CDR3 is made up of 15 amino acids. CDR1 is WNHNN, CDR2 SYGVQD, per germline (reference sequence). In DNA, the CDR3 is TGCGCCAGCAGCTTGGGACAGGGGGGTATCGCTGAAGCTTTCTTT. Its protein is CASSLGQGGIAEAFF.

This clone showed up just a few times. The genes are TRBV6-5 and TRBJ2-3, with D maybe TRBD2 (7 bases). Trimming stripped 9 bases from V and 4 bases from J, with 17 bases between. Germline CDR1 MNHEY, CDR2 SVGAGI. CDR3 length: 14 amino acids. This CDR3 is CASRVGGGPDTQYF. CDR3 sequence (DNA): TGTGCCAGTCGGGTTGGCGGGGGCCCAGATACGCAGTATTTT.

This chain connects TRBV6-6 to TRBJ2-2; 11 bases are a match to TRBD2. The trim removed 8 bases at V and 5 bases at J, leaving 7 bases unmatched. Germline V gene data show CDR1 as MNHNY and CDR2 as SVGAGI (reference sequence). CDR3 length: 15 residues. CDR3 sequence reads: CASDRGLAVTGELFF. The CDR3 DNA is TGTGCCAGCGACCGGGGACTAGCGGTGACCGGGGAGCTGTTTTTT.

This chain joins TRBV25-1 and TRBJ1-4, with a tentative D call TRBD1 (5 bases). The V gene's germline CDR1 is MGHDK and CDR2 SYGVNS. The V and J ends lost 3 bases and 4 bases respectively, with 12 bases between them. The CDR3 consists of 15 residues. Here the CDR3 DNA reads TGTGCCAGCAGTGATTTCGGGGGTAGTAATGAAAAACTGTTTTTT. It encodes CASSDFGGSNEKLFF.

This rearrangement joins TRBV6-5 to TRBJ1-2, with TRBD1 identical over 8 bases. The junction had 8 bases not matched to a gene; V was cut back by 7 bases and J by 4 bases. The CDR3 contains 14 residues. Germline assignment: CDR1 MNHEY and CDR2 SVGAGI. The CDR3 loop reads CASTRGQGGYGYTF. In nucleotides, the CDR3 is TGTGCCAGCACCAGAGGACAGGGCGGCTATGGCTACACCTTC.

This clone came up once. The chain joins TRBV19 to TRBJ1-5, with 9 bases matching TRBD1. From germline, CDR1 is LNHDA and CDR2 SQIVND (reference sequence). CDR3 length: 16 amino acids. The trim removed 3 bases at V and 6 bases at J, leaving 9 bases unmatched. CDR3 in amino acids: CASSIGLTGGVQPQHF. CDR3 sequence (DNA): TGTGCCAGTAGTATTGGCTTGACAGGGGGAGTTCAGCCCCAGCATTTT.

This chain connects TRBV19 to TRBJ2-5, with 8 positions matching TRBD1. V shed 5 bases and J 2 bases; nucleotides not matched to a gene: 10. CDR3 size: 16 residues. CDR1 and CDR2 (germline): LNHDA, SQIVND (reference sequence). DNA for the CDR3: TGTGCCAGTAGTGGCCAGGGGGCGAGGGGGCAAGAGACCCAGTACTTC. This gives the protein CASSGQGARGQETQYF.

In its sample, this clone was seen a few times. The rearrangement uses TRBV18 and TRBJ2-7, with 9 bases that match TRBD2. There are 19 residues in the CDR3. Germline V gene data show CDR1 as KGHSH and CDR2 as LQKENI. The junction had 19 bases not matched to a gene; V was cut back by 3 bases and J by 4 bases. CDR3 amino acids: CASSPTTLAGSSTIYEQYF. In DNA, the CDR3 is TGTGCCAGCTCACCGACAACGCTAGCGGGATCGTCAACAATATACGAGCAGTACTTC.

The J gene is TRBJ2-2, the V gene TRBV11-1; D is undetermined. The V gene lost 2 bases and the J gene lost 1 base, with 5 bases spanning the gap. There are 14 residues in the CDR3. Germline values: CDR1 SGHAT, CDR2 FQDESV (reference sequence). In nucleotides, the CDR3 is TGTGCCAGCAGCTTATTTCAGAACACCGGGGAGCTGTTTTTT. Protein sequence: CASSLFQNTGELFF.